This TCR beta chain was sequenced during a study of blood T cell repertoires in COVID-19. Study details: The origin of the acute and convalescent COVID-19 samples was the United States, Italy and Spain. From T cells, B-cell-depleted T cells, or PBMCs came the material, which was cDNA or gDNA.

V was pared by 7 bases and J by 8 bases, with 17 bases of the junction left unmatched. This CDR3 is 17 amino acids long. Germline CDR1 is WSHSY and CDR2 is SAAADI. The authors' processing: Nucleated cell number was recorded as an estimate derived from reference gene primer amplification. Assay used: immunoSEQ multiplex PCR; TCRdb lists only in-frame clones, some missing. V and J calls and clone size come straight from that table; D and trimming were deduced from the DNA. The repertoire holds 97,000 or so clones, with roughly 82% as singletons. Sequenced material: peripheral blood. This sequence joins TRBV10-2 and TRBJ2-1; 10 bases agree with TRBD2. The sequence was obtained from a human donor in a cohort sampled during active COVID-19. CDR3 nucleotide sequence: TGCGCCAGCAACCCCCGAAGGCGCCTAGCGGGGGTCTATGAGCAGTTCTTC. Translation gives CASNPRRRLAGVYEQFF.